Shown below are 11 T cell receptor beta chains from a single sample sequenced in a study of T cells in localized non-small cell lung cancer. TCRdb's table, derived via immunoSEQ multiplex PCR, lists solely in-frame clones and lacks some. The repertoire holds under 2,000 clones, with approximately 28% as singletons. The sample consisted of lung tumor tissue, taken before any cancer treatment. The receptor source for this set is a man between 40 and 69 years old with stage I lung adenocarcinoma.

In its sample, this clone was seen a few times. The CDR3 nucleotides read TGTGCCTGGAGTGAGACAGGGGGCCTACAAGAGACCCAGTACTTC. The encoded protein is CAWSETGGLQETQYF. The V and J genes are TRBV30 and TRBJ2-5; 10 bases match TRBD1. With 1 base clipped from V and 2 bases from J, the junction kept 4 bases outside the gene matches. The CDR3 covers 15 residues. CDR1 GTSNPN and CDR2 SVGIG come from the germline V gene (reference sequence).

The chain links TRBV19 to TRBJ2-1, with 10 bases identical to TRBD2. The germline V gene encodes CDR1 LNHDA and CDR2 SQIVND (reference sequence). The V segment lost 5 bases and the J segment 9 bases; nucleotides outside the gene matches: 10. The CDR3 loop spans 15 amino acids. The CDR3 is CASSWRASGSGEQFF. CDR3 nucleotide sequence: TGTGCCAGTAGTTGGCGTGCTAGCGGGAGTGGTGAGCAGTTCTTC.

This clone was observed a few times. The chain combines TRBV15 with TRBJ1-4; no clear D gene. In germline, CDR1 is LNHNV, CDR2 YYDKDF (reference sequence). Trimming removed 0 bases from V and 6 bases from J, with 8 bases in between. This CDR3 has 14 amino acids. Here the CDR3 DNA reads TGTGCCACCAGCAGAGATTCGGGGTATGAAAAACTGTTTTTT. This gives the protein CATSRDSGYEKLFF.

The chain combines TRBV18 with TRBJ2-2; no firm D call. CDR3 size: 16 residues. The germline gives CDR1 KGHSH, CDR2 LQKENI. V lost 8 bases to trimming and J lost 0 bases, with 16 bases between them. CDR3 loop: CASPTAGGSNTGELFF. The CDR3 DNA reads as TGTGCCAGCCCGACCGCAGGCGGATCGAACACCGGGGAGCTGTTTTTT.

This rearrangement joins TRBV11-3 to TRBJ2-1; 13 bases are a match to TRBD2. The CDR3 runs 15 residues. Losses at the gene ends were 5 bases for V and 6 bases for J; bases not matched to a gene: 4. Germline V gene lookup returns CDR1 SGHNT and CDR2 YENEEA. The DNA for the CDR3 is TGTGCCAGCAGCCCTGGACTAGCGGGAGCCAATGAGCAGTTCTTC. The encoded protein is CASSPGLAGANEQFF.

The gene calls are TRBV5-1 and TRBJ1-4, with no clear D. Trimming took off 0 bases at V and 8 bases at J, with 14 bases between the two ends. The CDR3 runs to 15 residues. Germline V gene data show CDR1 as SGHRS and CDR2 as YFSETQ. CDR3 DNA: TGCGCCAGCAGCTTGGACACCCCTTCGGAAGAAAAACTGTTTTTT. Protein product: CASSLDTPSEEKLFF.

The chain is built from TRBV6-8 and TRBJ2-3, with D possibly matching TRBD2 (5 bases). V was shortened by 6 bases and J by 2 bases, with 9 bases between the two germline ends. The CDR3 has 13 amino acids. Germline assignment: CDR1 MNHGY and CDR2 SAAAGT. CDR3 DNA sequence: TGTGCCAGCAGGGGAGCGCCCACAGATACGCAGTATTTT. Its protein is CASRGAPTDTQYF.

The V call is TRBV18, the J call TRBJ2-6; 14 positions agree with TRBD2. Losses at the gene ends were 2 bases for V and 0 bases for J; bases not matched to a gene: 12. The germline V gene has CDR1 KGHSH and CDR2 LQKENI. This CDR3 comprises 22 residues. The DNA of the CDR3 is TGTGCCAGCTCACCAAAGCCGGGACTAGCGGGAGTACCGCACTCTGGGGCCAACGTCCTGACTTTC. It translates to CASSPKPGLAGVPHSGANVLTF.

This clone was seen only a few times. The chain links TRBV4-1 to TRBJ2-6; D possibly uses TRBD1 or TRBD2 (7 bases each). The germline CDR1 and CDR2 sequences are MGHRA and YSYEKL. V lost 4 bases to trimming and J lost 0 bases, with 19 bases between them. The CDR3 has 19 amino acids. The CDR3 coding sequence is TGCGCCAGCAGCCCACTCCCAGGGGGGGGAGTCTCTGGGGCCAACGTCCTGACTTTC. It specifies CASSPLPGGGVSGANVLTF.

This clone was seen a few times. This chain links TRBV19 with TRBJ1-1, with D perhaps TRBD1 (6 bases). Germline V CDR1 and CDR2: LNHDA, SQIVND (reference sequence). V lost 7 bases, J lost 4 bases, and 13 bases lay in between. This CDR3 region has 13 residues. The CDR3 nucleotides read TGTGCCAGTACAACAGGGATGAGCACTGAAGCTTTCTTT. It encodes CASTTGMSTEAFF.

This clone was found a few times. The gene calls are TRBV6-8 and TRBJ2-1; 12 bases fit TRBD1. The CDR3 totals 14 residues. The J segment lost 9 bases and the V segment lost 6 bases, leaving 6 bases of the junction unmatched. Germline V gene lookup returns CDR1 MNHGY and CDR2 SAAAGT. The CDR3 region has the DNA TGTGCCAGCAGAACCGGGACAGGGGGCTTTGAGCAGTTCTTC. Its protein product is CASRTGTGGFEQFF.